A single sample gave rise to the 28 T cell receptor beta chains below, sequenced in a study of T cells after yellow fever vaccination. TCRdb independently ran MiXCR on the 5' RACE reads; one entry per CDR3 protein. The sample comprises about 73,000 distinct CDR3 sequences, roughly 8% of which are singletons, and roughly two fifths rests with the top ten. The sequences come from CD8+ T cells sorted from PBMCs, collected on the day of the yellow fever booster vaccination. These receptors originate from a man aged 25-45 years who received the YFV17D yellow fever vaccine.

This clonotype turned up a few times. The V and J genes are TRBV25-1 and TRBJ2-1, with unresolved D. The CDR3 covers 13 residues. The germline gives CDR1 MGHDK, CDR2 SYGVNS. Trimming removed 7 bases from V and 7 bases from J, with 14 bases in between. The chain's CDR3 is CASKRTDWNEQFF. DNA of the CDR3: TGTGCCAGCAAAAGGACGGATTGGAATGAGCAGTTCTTC.

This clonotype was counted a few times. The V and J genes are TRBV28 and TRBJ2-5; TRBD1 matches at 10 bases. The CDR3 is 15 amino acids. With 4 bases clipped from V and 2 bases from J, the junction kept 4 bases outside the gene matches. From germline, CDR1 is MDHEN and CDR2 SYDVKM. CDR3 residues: CASSSTGGWQETQYF. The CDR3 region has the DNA TGTGCCAGCAGTTCGACAGGGGGCTGGCAAGAGACCCAGTACTTC.

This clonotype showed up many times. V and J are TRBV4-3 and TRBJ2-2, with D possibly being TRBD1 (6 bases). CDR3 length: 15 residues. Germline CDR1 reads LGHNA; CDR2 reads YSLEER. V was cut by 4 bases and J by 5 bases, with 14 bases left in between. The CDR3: CASSLLDSQTGELFF. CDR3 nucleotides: TGCGCCAGCAGCCTCCTGGACAGCCAGACCGGGGAGCTGTTTTTT.

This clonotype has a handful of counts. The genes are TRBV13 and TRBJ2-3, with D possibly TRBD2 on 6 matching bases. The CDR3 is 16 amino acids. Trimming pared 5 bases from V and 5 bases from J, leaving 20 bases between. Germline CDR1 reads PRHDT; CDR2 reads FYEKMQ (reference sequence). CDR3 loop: CASSRDSREDRDTQYF. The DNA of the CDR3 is TGTGCCAGCAGCCGGGACTCCCGAGAGGATCGAGATACGCAGTATTTT. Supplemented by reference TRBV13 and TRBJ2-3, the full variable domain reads AAGVIQSPRHLIKEKRETATLKCYPIPRHDTVYWYQQGPGQDPQFLISFYEKMQSDKGSIPDRFSAQQFSDYHSELNMSSLELGDSALYFCASSRDSREDRDTQYFGPGTRLTVL.

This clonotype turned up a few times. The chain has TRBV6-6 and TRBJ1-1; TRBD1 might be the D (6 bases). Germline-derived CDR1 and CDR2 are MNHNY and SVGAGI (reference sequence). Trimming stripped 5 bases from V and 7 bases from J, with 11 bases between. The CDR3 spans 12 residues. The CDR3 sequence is CASSLDSLEAFF. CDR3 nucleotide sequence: TGTGCCAGCAGTCTGGACAGCCTTGAAGCTTTCTTT.

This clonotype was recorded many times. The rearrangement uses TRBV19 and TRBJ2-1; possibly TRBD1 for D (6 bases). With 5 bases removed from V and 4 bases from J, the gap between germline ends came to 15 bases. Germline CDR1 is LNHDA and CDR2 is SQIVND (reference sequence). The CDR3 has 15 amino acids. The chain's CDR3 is CASSLWDKKYNEQFF. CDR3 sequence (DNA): TGTGCCAGTAGTCTTTGGGACAAAAAGTACAATGAGCAGTTCTTC.

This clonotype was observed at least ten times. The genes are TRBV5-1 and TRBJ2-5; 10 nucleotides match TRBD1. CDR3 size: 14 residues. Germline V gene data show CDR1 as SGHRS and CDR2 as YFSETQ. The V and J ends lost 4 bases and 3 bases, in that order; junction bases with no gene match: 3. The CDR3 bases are TGCGCCAGCAGCCTAGGGACAGGGGAAGAGACCCAGTACTTC. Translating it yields CASSLGTGEETQYF.

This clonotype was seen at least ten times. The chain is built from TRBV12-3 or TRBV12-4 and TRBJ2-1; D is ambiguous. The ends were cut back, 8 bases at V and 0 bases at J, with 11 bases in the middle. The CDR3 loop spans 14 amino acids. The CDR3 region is CASGSRFSYNEQFF. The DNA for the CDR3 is TGTGCCAGCGGATCTAGATTCTCCTACAATGAGCAGTTCTTC.

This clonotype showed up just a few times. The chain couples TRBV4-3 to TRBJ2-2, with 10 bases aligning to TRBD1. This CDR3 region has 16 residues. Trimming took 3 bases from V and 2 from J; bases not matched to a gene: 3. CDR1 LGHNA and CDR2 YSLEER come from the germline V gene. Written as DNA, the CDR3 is TGCGCCAGCAGCCACCCGACAGGGGGCAACACCGGGGAGCTGTTTTTT. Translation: CASSHPTGGNTGELFF.

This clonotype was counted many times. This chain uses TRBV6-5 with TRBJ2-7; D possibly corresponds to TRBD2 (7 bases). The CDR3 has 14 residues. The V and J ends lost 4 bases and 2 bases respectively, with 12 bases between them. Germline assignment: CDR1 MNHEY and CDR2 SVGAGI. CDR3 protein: CASSSGEGPYEQYF. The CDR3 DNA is TGTGCCAGCAGTTCAGGGGAGGGACCCTACGAGCAGTACTTC.

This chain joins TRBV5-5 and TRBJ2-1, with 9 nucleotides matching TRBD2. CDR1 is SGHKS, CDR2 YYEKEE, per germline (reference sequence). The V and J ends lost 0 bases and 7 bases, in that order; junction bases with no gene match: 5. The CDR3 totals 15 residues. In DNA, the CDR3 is TGTGCCAGCAGCTTGGTGGTAGCGGGAGTAAATGAGCAGTTCTTC. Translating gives CASSLVVAGVNEQFF.

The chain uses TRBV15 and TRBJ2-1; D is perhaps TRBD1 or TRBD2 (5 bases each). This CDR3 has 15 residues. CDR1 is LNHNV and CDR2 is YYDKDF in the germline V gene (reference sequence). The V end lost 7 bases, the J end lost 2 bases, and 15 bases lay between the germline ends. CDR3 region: CATTEGPETYNEQFF. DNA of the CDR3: TGTGCCACCACAGAGGGGCCTGAAACCTACAATGAGCAGTTCTTC.

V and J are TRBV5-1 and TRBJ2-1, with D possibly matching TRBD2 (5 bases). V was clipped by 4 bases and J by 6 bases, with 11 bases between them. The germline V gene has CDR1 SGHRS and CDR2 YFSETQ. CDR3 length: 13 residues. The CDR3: CASSVGRGNEQFF. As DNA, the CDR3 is TGCGCCAGCAGCGTAGGACGGGGCAATGAGCAGTTCTTC.

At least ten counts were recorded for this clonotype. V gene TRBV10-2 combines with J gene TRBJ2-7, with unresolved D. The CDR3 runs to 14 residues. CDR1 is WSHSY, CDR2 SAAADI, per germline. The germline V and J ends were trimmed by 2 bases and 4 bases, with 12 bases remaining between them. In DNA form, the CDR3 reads TGCGCCAGCAGTGAGAACGTTCTGGGGTACGAGCAGTACTTC. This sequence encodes CASSENVLGYEQYF.

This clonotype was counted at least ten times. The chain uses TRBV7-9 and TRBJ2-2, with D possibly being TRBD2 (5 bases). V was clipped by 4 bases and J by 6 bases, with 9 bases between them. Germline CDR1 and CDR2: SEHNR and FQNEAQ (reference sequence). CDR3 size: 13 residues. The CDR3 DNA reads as TGTGCCAGCAGCTCGGACTTACCCGGGGAGCTGTTTTTT. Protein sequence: CASSSDLPGELFF.

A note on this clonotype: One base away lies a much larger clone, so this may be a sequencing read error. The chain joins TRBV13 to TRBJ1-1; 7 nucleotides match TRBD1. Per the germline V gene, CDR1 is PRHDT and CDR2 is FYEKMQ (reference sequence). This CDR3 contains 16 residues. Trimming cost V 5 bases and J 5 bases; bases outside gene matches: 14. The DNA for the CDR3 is TGTGCCAGCAGCCCAGACAGGGTGTGGGGGAAGACTGAAGCTTTCTTT. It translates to CASSPDRVWGKTEAFF.

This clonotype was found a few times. CDR3 bases: TGTGCCAGCAGTCCCACCCCTAGCGGGAGCTACGAGCAGTACTTC. Translating it yields CASSPTPSGSYEQYF. The chain joins TRBV27 to TRBJ2-7; the match to TRBD2 covers 10 bases. J lost 3 bases, V lost 5 bases, and 7 bases had no gene match. The CDR3 loop spans 15 amino acids. Germline-derived CDR1 and CDR2 are MNHEY and SMNVEV (reference sequence).

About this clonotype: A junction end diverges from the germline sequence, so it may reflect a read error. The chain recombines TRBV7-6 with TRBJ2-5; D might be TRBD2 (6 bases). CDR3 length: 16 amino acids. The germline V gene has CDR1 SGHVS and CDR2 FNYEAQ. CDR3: CASSLVLSGVEDTQYF. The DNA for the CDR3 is TGTGCCAGCAGCTTAGTTCTATCGGGAGTAGAAGATACCCAGTACTTC.

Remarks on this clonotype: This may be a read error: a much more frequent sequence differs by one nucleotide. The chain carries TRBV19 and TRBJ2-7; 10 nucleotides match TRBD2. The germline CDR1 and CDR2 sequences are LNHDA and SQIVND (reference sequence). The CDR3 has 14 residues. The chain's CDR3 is CDCSGLAVPYEQYF. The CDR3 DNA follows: TGTGACTGTAGTGGACTAGCGGTTCCCTACGAGCAGTACTTC.

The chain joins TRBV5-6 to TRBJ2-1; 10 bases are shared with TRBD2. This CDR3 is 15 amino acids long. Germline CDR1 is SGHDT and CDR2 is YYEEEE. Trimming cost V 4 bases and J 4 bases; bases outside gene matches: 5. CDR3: CASSAGLAPYNEQFF. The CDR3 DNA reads TGTGCCAGCAGCGCGGGACTAGCGCCGTACAATGAGCAGTTCTTC.

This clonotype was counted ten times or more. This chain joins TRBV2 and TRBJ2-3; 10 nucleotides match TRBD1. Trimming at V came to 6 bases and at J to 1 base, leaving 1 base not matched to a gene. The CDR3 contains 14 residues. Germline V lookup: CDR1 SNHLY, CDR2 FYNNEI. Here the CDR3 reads CASSGTGGTDTQYF. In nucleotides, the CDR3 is TGTGCCAGCAGCGGGACAGGGGGCACAGATACGCAGTATTTT. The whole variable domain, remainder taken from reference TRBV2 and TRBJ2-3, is EPEVTQTPSHQVTQMGQEVILRCVPISNHLYFYWYRQILGQKVEFLVSFYNNEISEKSEIFDDQFSVERPDGSNFTLKIRSTKLEDSAMYFCASSGTGGTDTQYFGPGTRLTVL.

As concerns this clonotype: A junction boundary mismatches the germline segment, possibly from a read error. Written as DNA, the CDR3 is TGTGCCAGCAGCTTAGGGACAGGGCTCTTC. It specifies CASSLGTGLF. This chain joins TRBV7-9 and TRBJ2-1; TRBD1 matches 8 bases. Per the germline V gene, CDR1 is SEHNR and CDR2 is FQNEAQ (reference sequence). This CDR3 spans 10 amino acids. Full variable domain (rest looked up from reference TRBV7-9 and TRBJ2-1): DTGVSQNPRHKITKRGQNVTFRCDPISEHNRLYWYRQTLGQGPEFLTYFQNEAQLEKSRLLSDRFSAERPKGSFSTLEIQRTEQGDSAMYLCASSLGTGLFGPGTRLTVL.

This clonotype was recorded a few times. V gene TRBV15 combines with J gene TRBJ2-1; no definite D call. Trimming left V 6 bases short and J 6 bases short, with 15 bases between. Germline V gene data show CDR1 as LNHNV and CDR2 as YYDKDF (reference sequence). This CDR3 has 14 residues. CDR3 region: CATRGANGRNEQFF. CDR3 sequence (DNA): TGTGCCACCAGAGGAGCTAACGGACGCAATGAGCAGTTCTTC.

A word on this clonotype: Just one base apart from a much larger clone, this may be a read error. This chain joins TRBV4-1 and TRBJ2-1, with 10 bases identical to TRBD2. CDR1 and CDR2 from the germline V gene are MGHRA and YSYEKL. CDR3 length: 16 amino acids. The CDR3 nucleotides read TGCGCCATCAGCCATCCCGGACTAGCGGATTACAATGAGCAGTTCTTC. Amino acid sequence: CAISHPGLADYNEQFF.

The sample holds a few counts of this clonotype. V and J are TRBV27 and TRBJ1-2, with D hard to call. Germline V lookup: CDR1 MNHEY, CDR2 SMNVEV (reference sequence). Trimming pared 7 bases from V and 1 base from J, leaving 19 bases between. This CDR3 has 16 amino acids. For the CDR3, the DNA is TGTGCCAGCACGCCCCGCTACAACAGCCTTAACTATGGCTACACCTTC. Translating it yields CASTPRYNSLNYGYTF.

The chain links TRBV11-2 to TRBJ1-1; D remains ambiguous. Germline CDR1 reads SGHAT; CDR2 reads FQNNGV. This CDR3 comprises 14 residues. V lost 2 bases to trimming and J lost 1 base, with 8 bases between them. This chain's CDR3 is CASSLWAGNTEAFF. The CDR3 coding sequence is TGTGCCAGCAGCTTATGGGCAGGGAACACTGAAGCTTTCTTT.

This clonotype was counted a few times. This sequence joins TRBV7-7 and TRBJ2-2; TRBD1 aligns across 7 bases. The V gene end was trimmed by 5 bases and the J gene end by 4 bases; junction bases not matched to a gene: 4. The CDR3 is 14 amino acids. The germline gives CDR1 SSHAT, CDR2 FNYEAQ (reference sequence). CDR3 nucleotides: TGTGCCAGCAGCCCGACAGGGAGCACCGGGGAGCTGTTTTTT. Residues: CASSPTGSTGELFF. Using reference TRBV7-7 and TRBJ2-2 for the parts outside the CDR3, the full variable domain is GAGVSQSPRYKVTKRGQDVTLRCDPISSHATLYWYQQALGQGPEFLTYFNYEAQPDKSGLPSDRFSAERPEGSISTLTIQRTEQRDSAMYRCASSPTGSTGELFFGEGSRLTVL.

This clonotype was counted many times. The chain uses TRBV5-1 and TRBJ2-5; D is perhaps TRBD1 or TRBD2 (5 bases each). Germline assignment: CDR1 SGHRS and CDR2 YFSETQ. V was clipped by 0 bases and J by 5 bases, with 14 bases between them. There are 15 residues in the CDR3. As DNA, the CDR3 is TGCGCCAGCAGCTTGGACGGGACCCGCATGGAGACCCAGTACTTC. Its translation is CASSLDGTRMETQYF.